Detailed here is one T cell receptor (beta chain). Its cognate antigen has yet to be identified. The sample holds no much larger clone one base away, and base qualities are not on file. The data stem from a study of blood T cell repertoires in COVID-19 (TCRdb year 2020). The study in broad terms: Samples from collaborators originated in the United States, Italy and Spain and spanned both the acute and convalescent phases of COVID-19. Samples came from the ongoing ImmuneRACE study (first 160 participants) plus 1,254 subjects from 6 global collaborators. HLA class I and class II types, where available, came from metadata supplied by the sample provider rather than from assay-based typing. The repertoires were released in a freely available public database intended as a resource for research on the immune response to SARS-CoV-2. The material from the prospective study consisted of cDNA or gDNA derived from T cells, B-cell-depleted T cells, or PBMCs. The dataset comprised deeply sampled blood TCRbeta repertoires from subjects exposed to, actively infected with, or recovered from COVID-19. The sample metadata nearly always contained a de-identified subject ID, COVID-19 status, age in years and sex.

The collaborating institutions used their own protocols to collect whole blood in K2EDTA tubes. For TCRbeta analysis, collaborators shipped samples as frozen whole blood, isolated PBMCs, or DNA extracted from either of those sample types. CDR1 and CDR2 were assigned from the germline V gene as SGHRS and YFSETQ. The V end loses 3 bases and the J end loses 4 bases, and a stretch of 13 bases separates them. The CDR3 goes from the cysteine to the phenylalanine over 14 residues. CDR3 DNA only is kept here, 42 bases in frame from base 1. TCRbeta CDR3 regions were amplified from genomic DNA using the immunoSEQ Assay, a bias-controlled multiplex PCR. Regarding the original processing steps: The number of nucleated cells in each sample was estimated by amplification of reference gene primers within the assay. Sequence reads were collapsed and filtered to measure the absolute abundance of every unique TCRbeta CDR3 rearrangement. For each sample, productive Simpson clonality was calculated as the square root of Simpson's diversity index across productive rearrangements. The immuneACCESS repertoire file appears here via TCRdb, limited to in-frame rearrangements. These files lack a portion of the clones; in checked studies, under half of the deficit traces to unresolved V genes, and the cause of the others is not known. V and J calls plus clone size are reproduced from that table; the DNA served to infer D and trimming. The sample yields about 62,000 clones; roughly 92% were counted once. Approximately 5% of the sample goes to the ten largest clones.

Here is what the overall study found, with its caveats: The amount of clinical and demographic metadata varied by source and participant and was provided uncurated.

The specimen was peripheral blood. The TCR was taken from a human donor in a cohort sampled during active COVID-19. Rearrangement joined TRBV5-1 to TRBJ2-5; 6 matching bases give a weak D call of TRBD1. The CDR3 region has the sequence CASSSDSTRETQYF. The DNA sequence reads TGCGCCAGCAGCTCGGACAGTACTAGAGAGACCCAGTACTTC. This CDR3, with the reference TRBV5-1 and TRBJ2-5 proteins standing in past its ends, gives the full variable domain KAGVTQTPRYLIKTRGQQVTLSCSPISGHRSVSWYQQTPGQGLQFLFEYFSETQRNKGNFPGRFSGRQFSNSRSEMNVSTLELGDSALYLCASSSDSTRETQYFGPGTRLLVL.